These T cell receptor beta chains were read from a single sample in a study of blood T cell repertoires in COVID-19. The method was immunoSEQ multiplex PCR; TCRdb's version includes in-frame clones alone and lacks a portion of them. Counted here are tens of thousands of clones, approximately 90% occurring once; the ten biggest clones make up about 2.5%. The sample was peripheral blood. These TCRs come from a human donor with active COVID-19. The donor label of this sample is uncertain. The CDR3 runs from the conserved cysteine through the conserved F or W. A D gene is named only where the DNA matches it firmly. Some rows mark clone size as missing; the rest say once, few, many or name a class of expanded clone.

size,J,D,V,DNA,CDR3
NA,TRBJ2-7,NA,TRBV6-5,TGTGCCAGCAGTTACAGGGGAGGCGAGCAGTACTTC,CASSYRGGEQYF
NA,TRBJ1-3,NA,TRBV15,TGTGCCACCAGTCCACAGGGATACTCTGGAAACACCATATATTTT,CATSPQGYSGNTIYF
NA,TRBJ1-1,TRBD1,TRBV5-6,TGTGCCAGCAGACTAAGGGACAGCATGAACACTGAAGCTTTCTTT,CASRLRDSMNTEAFF
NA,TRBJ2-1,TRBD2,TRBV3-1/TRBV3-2,TGTGCCAGCAGCCAAGCCCCGACTAGCATGGAGCAGTTCTTC,CASSQAPTSMEQFF
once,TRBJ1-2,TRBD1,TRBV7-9,TGTGCCAGCAGCTCCGACTTTAGGGGGCCCGGCTACACCTTC,CASSSDFRGPGYTF
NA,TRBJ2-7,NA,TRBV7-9,TGTGCCAGCAGCTTATCGCAGGGGCGGCAGTACTTC,CASSLSQGRQYF
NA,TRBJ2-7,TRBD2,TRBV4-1,TGCGCCAGCAGCCCACCGGGACTAGCGGGGGTAGACGAGCAGTACTTC,CASSPPGLAGVDEQYF
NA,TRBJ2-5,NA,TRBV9,TGTGCCAGCAGCCCCCGGGGGAGCCGATCAGAGACCCAGTACTTC,CASSPRGSRSETQYF
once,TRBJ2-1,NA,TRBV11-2,TGTGCCAGCAGCTACATGGGCCCTCGTTCCTACAATGAGCAGTTCTTC,CASSYMGPRSYNEQFF
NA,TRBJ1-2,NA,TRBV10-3,TGTGCCATCAGTGATCGGCAGGTACAGGGCTACACCTTC,CAISDRQVQGYTF
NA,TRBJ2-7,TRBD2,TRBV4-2,TGTGCCAGCAGCCAAGCACTAGCGGGGGGGTCCGAGCAGTACTTC,CASSQALAGGSEQYF
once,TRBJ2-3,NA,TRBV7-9,TGTGCCAGCAGCCCTCCAGGAGATACGCAGTATTTT,CASSPPGDTQYF
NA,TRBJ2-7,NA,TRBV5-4,TGTGCCAGCCAGAGCGAGAGCTCCTACGAGCAGTACTTC,CASQSESSYEQYF
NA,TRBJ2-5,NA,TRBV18,TGTGCCAGCTCACCAAGGGCCGGACCCGGTGGGGGCTCACAAGAGACCCAGTACTTC,CASSPRAGPGGGSQETQYF
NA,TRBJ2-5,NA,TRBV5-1,TGCGCCAGCAGCTTAGGGGGGGCCGACCAAGAGACCCAGTACTTC,CASSLGGADQETQYF
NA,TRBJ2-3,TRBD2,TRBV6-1,TGTGCCAGCAGTGAAGTAGGGTGGGGGGGTAGCACAGATACGCAGTATTTT,CASSEVGWGGSTDTQYF
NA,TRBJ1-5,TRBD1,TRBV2,TGTGCCAGCAGAGGACAGGGGAATCAGCCCCAGCATTTT,CASRGQGNQPQHF
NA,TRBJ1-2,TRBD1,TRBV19,TGTGCCAGTAACTCCGACGCAGGGGGCTTTGGCTACACCTTC,CASNSDAGGFGYTF
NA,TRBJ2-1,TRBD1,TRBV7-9,TGTGCCAGCAGCTTAGCGGACGGACAGGGGGCCTACAATGAGCAGTTCTTC,CASSLADGQGAYNEQFF
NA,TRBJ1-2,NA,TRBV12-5,TGTGCTAGTGGTCTACAGGGCTATGGCTACACCTTC,CASGLQGYGYTF
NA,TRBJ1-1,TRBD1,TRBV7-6,TGTGCCAGCAGCCGCGCGGGACAGGGAGCCATTGAAGCTTTCTTT,CASSRAGQGAIEAFF
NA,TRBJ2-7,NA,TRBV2,TGTGCCAGCAGCCCCTTAAGACAGGTCTCTACCTACGAGCAGTACTTC,CASSPLRQVSTYEQYF